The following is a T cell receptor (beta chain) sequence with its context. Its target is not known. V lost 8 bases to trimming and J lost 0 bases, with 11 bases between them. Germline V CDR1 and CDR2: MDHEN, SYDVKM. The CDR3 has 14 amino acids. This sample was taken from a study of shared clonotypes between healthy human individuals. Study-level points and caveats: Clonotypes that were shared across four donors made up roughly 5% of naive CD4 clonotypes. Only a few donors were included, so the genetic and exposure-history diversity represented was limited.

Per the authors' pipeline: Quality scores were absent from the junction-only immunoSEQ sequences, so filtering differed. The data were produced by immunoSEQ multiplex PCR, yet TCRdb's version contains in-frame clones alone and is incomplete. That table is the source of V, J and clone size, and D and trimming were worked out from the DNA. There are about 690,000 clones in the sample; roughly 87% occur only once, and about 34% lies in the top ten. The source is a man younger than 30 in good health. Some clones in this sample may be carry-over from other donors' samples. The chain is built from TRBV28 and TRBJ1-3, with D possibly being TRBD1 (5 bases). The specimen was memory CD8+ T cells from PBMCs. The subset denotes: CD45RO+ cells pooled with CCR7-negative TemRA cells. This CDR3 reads CASRGGSSGNTIYF. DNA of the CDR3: TGTGCCAGCCGGGGGGGGAGCTCTGGAAACACCATATATTTT.